The 32 T cell receptor beta chains in this list originate from one sample, sequenced in a study of blood T cell repertoires in COVID-19. TCRdb's copy holds only in-frame clones and misses some; the assay was immunoSEQ multiplex PCR. The sample carries 70,000 to 75,000 clones, over 85% recorded once. The material sequenced was peripheral blood. These TCRs come from a human donor in a cohort sampled during active COVID-19.

The V call is TRBV7-3, the J call TRBJ2-1, with D perhaps matching TRBD2 (6 bases). The germline V and J ends were trimmed by 5 bases and 10 bases, with 15 bases remaining between them. The CDR3 consists of 13 residues. Germline CDR1 SGHTA, CDR2 FQGTGA. CDR3 bases: TGTGCCAGCAGCGCGGGACCGTTAGGCGAGCAGTTCTTC. Its protein is CASSAGPLGEQFF.

The chain has TRBV7-3 and TRBJ2-3, with D perhaps matching TRBD1 (6 bases). The CDR3 length is 14 residues. Germline lookup yields CDR1 SGHTA and CDR2 FQGTGA. V lost 4 bases to trimming and J lost 9 bases, with 17 bases between them. The CDR3 DNA follows: TGTGCCAGCAGCTCCTCCGTGGGGGCCCGAACGCAGTATTTT. Translation: CASSSSVGARTQYF.

The V gene is TRBV3-1 (or the pseudogene TRBV3-2), the J gene TRBJ1-1; D uncertain. CDR1 is LGHDT and CDR2 is YNNKEL in the germline V gene (reference sequence). The CDR3 consists of 14 residues. V lost 1 base and J lost 8, with 14 bases in between. CDR3 residues: CASSQVEGRSEAFF. DNA of the CDR3: TGTGCCAGCAGCCAAGTCGAGGGCAGATCCGAAGCTTTCTTT.

The chain recombines TRBV5-1 with TRBJ1-6; 10 bases agree with TRBD1. CDR3 length: 18 residues. V dropped 4 bases and J dropped 0; count of bases not matched to a gene: 7. CDR1 is SGHRS and CDR2 is YFSETQ in the germline V gene. DNA of the CDR3: TGCGCCAGCAGCGAGGGACAGGGGTTACGCTCCTATAATTCACCCCTCCACTTT. It encodes CASSEGQGLRSYNSPLHF. Combining the CDR3 with reference TRBV5-1 and TRBJ1-6 gives the whole variable domain KAGVTQTPRYLIKTRGQQVTLSCSPISGHRSVSWYQQTPGQGLQFLFEYFSETQRNKGNFPGRFSGRQFSNSRSEMNVSTLELGDSALYLCASSEGQGLRSYNSPLHFGNGTRLTVT.

The V gene is TRBV4-3, the J gene TRBJ2-2, with 7 bases identical to TRBD2. The CDR3 has 17 residues. Trimming removed 0 bases from V and 4 bases from J; junction bases left unmatched: 8. Germline V gene sequence: CDR1 LGHNA, CDR2 YSLEER. As DNA, the CDR3 is TGCGCCAGCAGCCAAGATGTGACGGGAGGCGGCACCGGGGAGCTGTTTTTT. It specifies CASSQDVTGGGTGELFF.

On this clone: The junction departs from the called germline gene at one end, perhaps through a read error. The chain employs TRBV7-7 and TRBJ2-5, with 9 bases aligning to TRBD2. This CDR3 has 17 residues. Per the germline V gene, CDR1 is SSHAT and CDR2 is FNYEAQ (reference sequence). DNA of the CDR3: TGTGCTAGCAGCGCGAAGGGACTAGCCCTTCCCCAAGAGACCCAGTACTTC. Its protein is CASSAKGLALPQETQYF.

The J gene is TRBJ2-3, the V gene TRBV4-3; D is perhaps TRBD1 (5 bases). The CDR3 runs 17 residues. The germline CDR1 and CDR2 sequences are LGHNA and YSLEER. Trimming took off 1 base at V and 2 bases at J, with 16 bases between the two ends. CDR3: CASSQVIRTLNTDTQYF. Here the CDR3 DNA reads TGCGCCAGCAGCCAAGTTATCAGGACACTAAACACAGATACGCAGTATTTT.

In this sample, this clone turned up a few times. The rearrangement joins TRBV14 to TRBJ2-2, with 8 bases identical to TRBD1. V was clipped by 4 bases and J by 5 bases; unmatched bases: 9. The CDR3 is 16 amino acids. Looked up from germline, CDR1 is SGHDN and CDR2 is FVKESK. CDR3 DNA sequence: TGTGCCAGCAGCCGAACCGGGACAGGAGGGACCGGGGAGCTGTTTTTT. Encoded protein: CASSRTGTGGTGELFF.

The CDR3 coding sequence is TGTGCCAGCAGCTCCCGGCCCCTAGCGGCCCTTAGGTACAATGAGCAGTTCTTC. It is translated as CASSSRPLAALRYNEQFF. The chain recombines TRBV7-9 with TRBJ2-1, with TRBD2 matching over 7 bases. The CDR3 has 18 residues. The trim removed 4 bases at V and 4 bases at J, leaving 16 bases unmatched. Germline CDR1 reads SEHNR; CDR2 reads FQNEAQ (reference sequence).

The chain recombines TRBV5-5 with TRBJ2-7, with 9 bases that match TRBD2. This CDR3 has 15 amino acids. Germline values: CDR1 SGHKS, CDR2 YYEKEE (reference sequence). V shed 0 bases and J 7 bases; nucleotides not matched to a gene: 8. CDR3 sequence (DNA): TGTGCCAGCAGCTTGGTGGTAGCGGGAGTAGGGGAGCAGTACTTC. It codes for CASSLVVAGVGEQYF.

As to this clone: At one end, the junction sequence differs from germline, possibly due to a read error. The chain couples TRBV14 to TRBJ2-1, with D tentatively TRBD1 (5 bases). The V gene's germline CDR1 is SGHDN and CDR2 FVKESK. The CDR3 has 16 residues. The CDR3 bases are TGTGCCAGCAGACAAGGCAGGGCGACGCCTTTCAATGAGCAGTTCTTC. This sequence encodes CASRQGRATPFNEQFF.

J is TRBJ1-6 and V is TRBV6-5, with D hard to call. The CDR3 is 14 residues long. The ends were cut back, 0 bases at V and 8 bases at J, with 8 bases in the middle. Germline V gene lookup returns CDR1 MNHEY and CDR2 SVGAGI. CDR3 sequence: CASSYSGRDSPLHF. The DNA of the CDR3 is TGTGCCAGCAGTTACTCAGGGAGGGATTCACCCCTCCACTTT.

This clone was recorded once. The chain joins TRBV9 to TRBJ1-4, with D perhaps TRBD1 (5 bases). CDR1 is SGDLS, CDR2 YYNGEE, per germline. Deletions cut 0 bases from V and 7 bases from J, with 10 bases between. The CDR3 runs to 14 residues. In DNA, the CDR3 is TGTGCCAGCAGCGTAGGGGGCAGGGCTGAAAAACTGTTTTTT. This encodes CASSVGGRAEKLFF.

V is TRBV14 and J is TRBJ2-7, with TRBD1 matching over 8 bases. Per germline, CDR1 SGHDN and CDR2 FVKESK. The length of the CDR3 is 14 residues. J was trimmed by 2 bases and V by 1 base; bases with no gene match: 1. In nucleotides, the CDR3 is TGTGCCAGCAGCCAAGGACAGGGGCCCTACGAGCAGTACTTC. It codes for CASSQGQGPYEQYF.

This chain links TRBV6-6 with TRBJ1-1, with TRBD1 matching 9 bases. Germline trimming cut 5 bases from V and 1 base from J; bases unmatched to any gene: 11. From germline, CDR1 is MNHNY and CDR2 SVGAGI (reference sequence). The CDR3 has 17 residues. The CDR3 DNA follows: TGTGCCAGCAGTCCCGGACAGGGGCCCTACCCGAACACTGAAGCTTTCTTT. Protein sequence: CASSPGQGPYPNTEAFF.

Regarding this clone: The DNA is left out, because the CDR3 cannot be placed on it with certainty; the CDR3 is given as TCRdb lists it. The chain links TRBV6-2 or TRBV6-3 to TRBJ2-1; TRBD2, the D gene given by the table, was not confirmed from the DNA. Inclusive of both ends, the CDR3 amounts to 13 amino acids. Germline V lookup: CDR1 MNHEY, CDR2 SVGEGT. The CDR3 loop reads CASSSSGAPRQFF.

CDR3 coding DNA: TGTGCCAGTAGTAGTTGGGGGGCTAACTATGGCTACACCTTC. Protein sequence: CASSSWGANYGYTF. V usage is TRBV19 and J usage is TRBJ1-2, with D perhaps matching TRBD1 (5 bases). V lost 4 bases, J lost 0 bases, and 9 bases lay in between. This CDR3 region has 14 residues. Germline V gene sequence: CDR1 LNHDA, CDR2 SQIVND (reference sequence).

The chain recombines TRBV7-8 with TRBJ2-1; 9 nucleotides line up with TRBD2. V lost 5 bases and J lost 7; bases outside the gene matches: 3. CDR1 and CDR2 from the germline V gene are SGHVS and FQNEAQ. This CDR3 is built from 13 residues. The CDR3 is CASSPLAGNEQFF. The CDR3 DNA follows: TGTGCCAGCAGCCCGCTAGCGGGGAATGAGCAGTTCTTC. The full variable domain, completed using reference TRBV7-8 and TRBJ2-1, is GAGVSQSPRYKVAKRGQDVALRCDPISGHVSLFWYQQALGQGPEFLTYFQNEAQLDKSGLPSDRFFAERPEGSVSTLKIQRTQQEDSAVYLCASSPLAGNEQFFGPGTRLTVL.

This clone was picked up a small number of times. This CDR3 is also generated by other DNA sequences in the sample. The CDR3 here is CASSPGGGYTDTQYF. CDR3 bases: TGTGCCAGCAGCCCGGGGGGGGGTTACACAGATACGCAGTATTTT. The gene calls are TRBV9 and TRBJ2-3; 8 bases line up with TRBD2. The junction had 6 bases not matched to a gene; V was cut back by 4 bases and J by 2 bases. The germline gives CDR1 SGDLS, CDR2 YYNGEE. This CDR3 is 15 amino acids long.

This rearrangement joins TRBV18 to TRBJ2-2; 10 bases map to TRBD1. Germline-derived CDR1 and CDR2 are KGHSH and LQKENI. This CDR3 has 18 amino acids. The J segment lost 2 bases and the V segment lost 6 bases, leaving 12 bases of the junction unmatched. The chain's CDR3 is CASSLTALTGGNTGELFF. The CDR3 region has the DNA TGTGCCAGCTCGCTAACTGCCTTGACAGGGGGCAACACCGGGGAGCTGTTTTTT.

J is TRBJ2-2 and V is TRBV9; unclear D gene. In germline, CDR1 is SGDLS, CDR2 YYNGEE. The V gene lost 3 bases and the J gene lost 0 bases, with 9 bases spanning the gap. The CDR3 covers 15 residues. The CDR3 region is CASSASGANTGELFF. In DNA, the CDR3 is TGTGCCAGCAGCGCGTCCGGAGCGAACACCGGGGAGCTGTTTTTT.

The V call is TRBV11-3, the J call TRBJ2-3; 14 nucleotides line up with TRBD2. The CDR3 runs 16 residues. J lost 3 bases, V lost 5 bases, and 4 bases had no gene match. In germline, CDR1 is SGHNT, CDR2 YENEEA. This chain's CDR3 is CASSQGTSGRTDTQYF. In DNA, the CDR3 is TGTGCCAGCAGCCAGGGGACTAGCGGGAGAACAGATACGCAGTATTTT.

The rearrangement joins TRBV6-4 to TRBJ2-7; unclear D gene. The CDR3 is made up of 14 amino acids. With 4 bases removed from V and 2 bases from J, the gap between germline ends came to 12 bases. Germline CDR1 MRHNA, CDR2 SNTAGT. CDR3 residues: CASSGHRTPYEQYF. The CDR3 DNA reads as TGTGCCAGCAGTGGCCACAGAACCCCCTACGAGCAGTACTTC.

The CDR3 loop is CASSSWTETFYGYTF. The DNA of the CDR3 is TGTGCCAGCAGTTCCTGGACAGAGACCTTCTATGGCTACACCTTC. The chain is built from TRBV28 and TRBJ1-2; D is perhaps TRBD1 (6 bases). The CDR3 has 15 residues. V gave up 4 bases and J gave up 4 bases, with 16 bases separating them. Germline V gene sequence: CDR1 MDHEN, CDR2 SYDVKM.

The rearrangement uses TRBV19 and TRBJ2-5; 7 positions match TRBD1. V gave up 5 bases and J gave up 2 bases; unmatched junction bases: 8. The CDR3 loop spans 15 amino acids. Germline values: CDR1 LNHDA, CDR2 SQIVND (reference sequence). This CDR3 is CASSDLTGRQETQYF. CDR3 DNA sequence: TGTGCCAGTAGTGATTTGACAGGGCGTCAAGAGACCCAGTACTTC.

This sequence joins TRBV28 and TRBJ2-1, with TRBD2 identical over 7 bases. Trimming at V came to 3 bases and at J to 0 bases, leaving 20 bases not matched to a gene. Per germline, CDR1 MDHEN and CDR2 SYDVKM. This CDR3 spans 21 amino acids. For the CDR3, the DNA is TGTGCCAGCAGTTTGAATCTACCGAGCGGGAAAAAGAACGGCTCCTACAATGAGCAGTTCTTC. This gives the protein CASSLNLPSGKKNGSYNEQFF.

In DNA, the CDR3 is TGTGCCAGCAGTTTATTGACAGGGGGAAGGAACACTGAAGCTTTCTTT. It translates to CASSLLTGGRNTEAFF. The genes are TRBV28 and TRBJ1-1, with 9 bases aligning to TRBD1. J was trimmed by 1 base and V by 1 base; bases with no gene match: 4. Germline-derived CDR1 and CDR2 are MDHEN and SYDVKM. This CDR3 contains 16 residues.

This clone appeared a single time. The chain combines TRBV28 with TRBJ2-7; 8 nucleotides agree with TRBD2. Per the germline V gene, CDR1 is MDHEN and CDR2 is SYDVKM. V gave up 3 bases and J gave up 3 bases; unmatched junction bases: 10. This CDR3 contains 16 residues. This CDR3 is CASSFEARGGFYEQYF. The CDR3 coding sequence is TGTGCCAGCAGTTTCGAGGCCCGGGGGGGCTTCTACGAGCAGTACTTC.

The chain carries TRBV4-3 and TRBJ2-2; D is undetermined. Trimming took off 3 bases at V and 7 bases at J, with 9 bases between the two ends. CDR3 length: 13 residues. Germline CDR1 is LGHNA and CDR2 is YSLEER. Written as DNA, the CDR3 is TGCGCCAGCAGCCATGACATTTTCGGGGAGCTGTTTTTT. Encoded protein: CASSHDIFGELFF.

This clone has a single count. The V and J genes are TRBV5-4 and TRBJ2-1; the match to TRBD2 covers 12 bases. The CDR3 consists of 19 residues. Germline CDR1 and CDR2: SGHNT and YYREEE (reference sequence). The trim removed 4 bases at V and 8 bases at J, leaving 19 bases unmatched. The DNA of the CDR3 is TGTGCCAGCAGCCCCTCCCCGGGACTAGCGGGCCGTCTGGACTATGAGCAGTTCTTC. It encodes CASSPSPGLAGRLDYEQFF.

Details on this clone: This specimen includes other DNA sequences encoding the same CDR3. This rearrangement joins TRBV5-6 to TRBJ2-7; 9 nucleotides match TRBD1. Germline loops: CDR1 SGHDT, CDR2 YYEEEE. Unmatched junction bases numbered 3, after V lost 1 base and J lost 4 bases. CDR3 size: 14 residues. This chain's CDR3 is CASSLLGQGYEQYF. In DNA, the CDR3 is TGTGCCAGCAGCTTGTTAGGACAGGGGTACGAGCAGTACTTC.

This chain uses TRBV10-3 with TRBJ2-4; TRBD1 might be the D (6 bases). CDR3 length equals 19 residues. Germline V CDR1 and CDR2: ENHRY, SYGVKD. V was clipped by 0 bases and J by 0 bases, with 18 bases between them. For the CDR3, the DNA is TGTGCCATCAGTGAGTCGATTGACGAGGACAGTCTAGCCAAAAACATTCAGTACTTC. Its protein product is CAISESIDEDSLAKNIQYF.